This T cell receptor (beta chain) was captured in a study of CD8+ T cells in alopecia areata. In the study overall: People stayed on tofacitinib for 6 to 18 months, then stopped the drug for 6 months.

The study's findings and limits: TCR sharing across patients was less clear than in mice, possibly HLA-related. Scalp lesions, especially in alopecia totalis/universalis, had higher clonality than normal scalp.

CDR1 is GTSNPN, CDR2 SVGIG, per germline (reference sequence). Trimming removed 5 bases from V and 1 base from J, with 10 bases in between. The CDR3 sequence is 13 residues long. TCR sequencing used cDNA made by reverse transcription of extracted RNA. Some clones are missing from TCRdb's copy, which holds only in-frame ones; the method was immunoSEQ multiplex PCR. The data hold 170,000 or so clones, with around 63% observed a single time. A word on this clone: Its specificity is not known.

The sequence was obtained from a human donor with alopecia areata. The sequencing here drew on CD4+ T cells sorted from blood, taken at week 0. The J gene is TRBJ2-3, the V gene TRBV30; a weak D match, TRBD1 (6 bases). CDR3 residues: CAWQAGGTDTQYF. As DNA, the CDR3 is TGTGCCTGGCAAGCAGGGGGCACAGATACGCAGTATTTT.